Listed below are T cell receptor beta chains from one sample, sequenced in a study of T cells in Graves' hyperthyroidism and ophthalmopathy. TCRdb re-derived calls from the multiplex PCR reads in MiXCR, one entry per CDR3 protein. The sample lists 750,000 to 950,000 distinct CDR3 sequences, roughly 37% occurring once. The specimen sequenced was blood. These receptors originate from a man between 18 and 29 years old with Graves' hyperthyroidism. Both conserved end residues are part of each CDR3. D genes are given only for firm matches. Clone size is given for some rows only: seen once, a few or many times, or a class if the clone is expanded.

J gene,CDR3 length,D gene,clone size,V gene,CDR3 protein,CDR3 DNA
TRBJ2-7,13,NA,few,TRBV7-9,CASSHITKLEQYF,TGTGCCAGCAGCCACATCACGAAGTTAGAGCAGTACTTC
TRBJ2-1,17,TRBD2,NA,TRBV25-1,CASSEYEVSGGYNEQFF,TGTGCCAGCAGTGAATATGAAGTTAGCGGGGGCTACAATGAGCAGTTCTTC
TRBJ1-1,13,NA,NA,TRBV19,CASSKQILSEAFF,TGTGCCAGTAGTAAGCAGATTCTATCTGAAGCTTTCTTT
TRBJ1-1,15,NA,NA,TRBV19,CASRRGDTLNTEAFF,TGTGCCAGTAGAAGAGGAGACACGCTAAACACTGAAGCTTTCTTT
TRBJ2-5,15,NA,few,TRBV12-3/TRBV12-4,CASSPPGAGQETQYF,TGTGCCAGCAGTCCCCCCGGGGCAGGGCAAGAGACCCAGTACTTC
TRBJ2-5,14,NA,many,TRBV15,CATAPSPGEETQYF,TGTGCCACCGCCCCCTCGCCAGGGGAAGAGACCCAGTACTTC
TRBJ2-7,12,NA,NA,TRBV19,CASSILEGEQYF,TGTGCCAGTAGTATTCTGGAGGGCGAGCAGTACTTC
TRBJ2-6,17,NA,few,TRBV7-9,CASSPPGTSDGANVLTF,TGTGCCAGCAGCCCCCCCGGGACGTCTGACGGGGCCAACGTCCTGACTTTC
TRBJ2-5,14,NA,NA,TRBV7-3,CASSQDPLGGSPYF,TGCGCCAGCAGCCAAGATCCACTCGGGGGTTCCCCGTACTTC
TRBJ2-5,12,NA,many,TRBV29-1,CSVDPVQETQYF,TGCAGCGTCGATCCAGTCCAAGAGACCCAGTACTTC
TRBJ2-2,14,NA,many,TRBV7-6,CASSLPAGSGELFF,TGTGCCAGCAGCCTACCGGCGGGCTCCGGGGAGCTGTTTTTT
TRBJ2-5,12,NA,many,TRBV12-3/TRBV12-4,CASSLPGETQYF,TGTGCCAGCAGTTTACCCGGTGAGACCCAGTACTTC
TRBJ1-5,13,NA,NA,TRBV29-1,CSVVTQGRETQHF,TGCAGCGTTGTGACCCAGGGACGAGAGACCCAGCATTTT
TRBJ2-7,15,TRBD2,NA,TRBV25-1,CASSPVAGDSYEQYF,TGTGCCAGCAGTCCTGTAGCGGGAGACTCCTACGAGCAGTACTTC
TRBJ1-5,17,TRBD1,NA,TRBV20-1,CSARTRDSPRVFPPQHF,TGCAGTGCTAGAACCCGGGACAGCCCCCGGGTTTTTCCGCCCCAGCATTTT
TRBJ2-5,13,NA,many,TRBV2,CASSDRSQETQYF,TGTGCCAGCAGTGACAGGAGTCAAGAGACCCAGTACTTC
TRBJ1-3,17,NA,NA,TRBV7-2,CASSLTSTWGFGNTIYF,TGTGCCAGCAGCTTGACGTCCACATGGGGATTTGGAAACACCATATATTTT
TRBJ1-3,14,NA,NA,TRBV7-9,CASSFRGPRNTIYF,TGTGCCAGCAGCTTCCGGGGGCCGAGAAACACCATATATTTT
TRBJ1-1,14,NA,few,TRBV5-1,CASSGGAGDTEAFF,TGCGCCAGCAGCGGAGGAGCGGGGGACACTGAAGCTTTCTTT
TRBJ2-3,17,NA,NA,TRBV29-1,CSVEAPPGQPLTDTQYF,TGCAGCGTTGAAGCCCCACCGGGCCAACCTCTTACAGATACGCAGTATTTT
TRBJ1-1,13,TRBD1,NA,TRBV20-1,CSATGQGIVTAFF,TGCAGTGCTACAGGACAGGGCATCGTTACAGCTTTCTTT
TRBJ1-2,16,NA,many,TRBV9,CASSVGRDSANYGYTF,TGTGCCAGCAGCGTAGGCAGGGACTCCGCTAACTATGGCTACACCTTC
TRBJ2-5,16,NA,many,TRBV10-3,CAISSRQVVYQETQYF,TGTGCCATCAGTAGTCGACAGGTCGTGTACCAAGAGACCCAGTACTTC
TRBJ1-2,15,NA,many,TRBV10-3,CAISESREANYGYTF,TGTGCCATCAGTGAGTCAAGGGAAGCTAACTATGGCTACACCTTC
TRBJ1-2,15,NA,many,TRBV7-9,CASSLLSGAKGGYTF,TGTGCCAGCAGCTTACTGTCCGGGGCCAAGGGTGGCTACACCTTC
TRBJ2-7,12,NA,NA,TRBV2,CASSSYEYEQYF,TGTGCCAGCAGTTCCTACGAATACGAGCAGTACTTC
TRBJ2-2,15,NA,NA,TRBV29-1,CSVDFREGYGGELFF,TGCAGCGTTGACTTCAGGGAAGGGTATGGCGGGGAGCTGTTTTTT
TRBJ2-5,11,NA,NA,TRBV20-1,CSYRVRETQYF,TGCAGTTACAGAGTTAGGGAGACCCAGTACTTC
TRBJ1-1,15,NA,few,TRBV5-1,CASSLGPDLNTEAFF,TGCGCCAGCAGCTTGGGGCCAGACTTGAACACTGAAGCTTTCTTT
TRBJ1-1,15,TRBD1,NA,TRBV6-5,CASSYSQGGAAEAFF,TGTGCCAGCAGTTACAGCCAAGGGGGCGCGGCTGAAGCTTTCTTT
TRBJ2-5,16,NA,NA,TRBV7-2,CASSLSGFVRNQPQYF,TGTGCCAGCAGCTTATCTGGGTTTGTTCGCAATCAGCCCCAGTACTTC
TRBJ1-1,15,TRBD1,NA,TRBV12-3/TRBV12-4,CASSTGTGGRTEAFF,TGTGCCAGCAGTACCGGGACAGGGGGTAGGACTGAAGCTTTCTTT
TRBJ1-6,15,TRBD1,many,TRBV9,CASSVGDRAGSPLHF,TGTGCCAGCAGCGTAGGCGACAGGGCTGGTTCACCCCTCCACTTT
TRBJ2-7,14,NA,few,TRBV7-9,CASSSDRQTYEQYF,TGTGCCAGCAGCTCTGACAGGCAGACCTACGAGCAATACTTC
TRBJ2-7,11,NA,once,TRBV19,CASSDQGLSVF,TGTGCCAGTAGTGACCAGGGCTTGAGCGTATTC
TRBJ2-7,14,NA,NA,TRBV7-9,CASSLGGRGDEQYF,TGTGCCAGCAGCTTAGGCGGCAGGGGAGACGAGCAGTACTTC
TRBJ1-4,15,NA,many,TRBV19,CASSTGRITNEKLFF,TGTGCCAGTAGTACGGGACGCATAACTAATGAAAAACTGTTTTTT
TRBJ2-7,16,NA,NA,TRBV7-6,CASSLNEQWYGSEQYF,TGTGCCAGCAGCTTAAATGAACAATGGTATGGAAGCGAGCAGTACTTC
TRBJ2-5,15,TRBD2,few,TRBV9,CASSVRSGNGGTQYF,TGTGCCAGCAGCGTCAGAAGCGGGAACGGTGGGACCCAGTACTTC
TRBJ2-2,15,TRBD2,few,TRBV7-8,CAGGGSGGYTGELFF,TGTGCCGGGGGGGGGTCGGGAGGGTACACCGGGGAGCTGTTTTTT
TRBJ2-7,11,NA,many,TRBV20-1,CSAPDSYEQYF,TGCAGTGCTCCTGACTCCTACGAGCAGTACTTC
TRBJ1-5,11,TRBD1,NA,TRBV10-3,CATGTGETQHF,TGTGCCACCGGGACAGGGGAGACCCAGCATTTT
TRBJ1-1,15,NA,NA,TRBV12-3/TRBV12-4,CASTRERGGDTEAFF,TGTGCCAGCACCCGCGAGCGAGGGGGGGACACTGAAGCTTTCTTT
TRBJ2-6,17,TRBD1,NA,TRBV6-1,CASTLRDRSSGANVLTF,TGTGCCAGCACTCTCCGGGACAGGAGCTCTGGGGCCAACGTCCTGACTTTC
TRBJ2-5,14,NA,NA,TRBV5-1,CASSLASEQETQYF,TGCGCCAGCAGCTTGGCGTCAGAACAAGAGACCCAGTACTTC
TRBJ2-6,17,TRBD1,NA,TRBV7-9,CASNPGTGGSGANVLTF,TGTGCCAGCAACCCCGGGACAGGGGGCTCTGGGGCCAACGTCCTGACTTTC
TRBJ1-4,15,TRBD1,few,TRBV4-1,CASSQTGTGSEKLFF,TGCGCCAGCAGCCAAACCGGGACAGGGAGCGAAAAACTGTTTTTT
TRBJ2-7,14,TRBD2,few,TRBV9,CASSPRLALYEQYF,TGTGCCAGCAGCCCCCGACTAGCGCTCTACGAGCAGTACTTC
TRBJ1-1,16,NA,NA,TRBV4-3,CASSQGVGGLNTEAFF,TGCGCCAGCAGCCAAGGGGTGGGCGGCCTGAACACTGAAGCTTTCTTT
TRBJ2-7,15,NA,few,TRBV7-9,CASSLRFPQGLEQYF,TGTGCCAGCAGCTTAAGGTTCCCTCAGGGCCTCGAGCAGTACTTC
TRBJ2-3,13,NA,NA,TRBV7-9,CASIPRSTDTQYF,TGTGCCAGCATCCCTAGGAGCACAGATACGCAGTATTTT
TRBJ1-2,15,NA,few,TRBV9,CASSRNGLGVYGYTF,TGTGCCAGCAGCCGTAATGGGCTGGGGGTCTATGGCTACACCTTC
TRBJ2-7,16,NA,NA,TRBV4-2,CASSQAEGGASYEQYF,TGTGCCAGCAGCCAAGCGGAGGGTGGGGCCTCCTACGAGCAGTACTTC
TRBJ1-2,12,NA,many,TRBV5-1,CASSFDLEGYTF,TGCGCCAGCAGCTTTGACCTAGAGGGCTACACCTTC
TRBJ2-5,13,NA,many,TRBV7-8,CASSSSVGETQYF,TGTGCCAGCAGCTCTAGCGTAGGGGAGACCCAGTACTTC
TRBJ1-1,17,TRBD1,NA,TRBV20-1,CSARGARQGTVASKAFF,TGCAGTGCTAGAGGTGCGAGGCAGGGGACAGTAGCAAGTAAAGCTTTCTTT
TRBJ1-2,12,NA,NA,TRBV27,CASSSPFEGYTF,TGTGCCAGCAGTTCGCCATTCGAGGGCTACACCTTC
TRBJ2-7,13,TRBD1,NA,TRBV5-1,CASSWDSAYEQYF,TGCGCCAGCAGCTGGGACAGTGCCTACGAGCAGTACTTC
TRBJ1-1,16,NA,few,TRBV5-1,CASSLRGVSMNTEAFF,TGCGCCAGCAGCTTGCGGGGGGTGTCCATGAACACTGAAGCTTTCTTT